This T cell receptor (beta chain) was found in a study of blood T cell repertoires in COVID-19. Germline V gene data show CDR1 as LNHDA and CDR2 as SQIVND (reference sequence). There are 15 residues in the CDR3. V lost 6 bases and J lost 2, with 15 bases in between. Cohort 3 donors were reported recovered after two negative PCRs, clearance, or symptom resolution. Only in-frame clones appear in the TCRdb table, and some are missing; sequencing was by immunoSEQ multiplex PCR. The table shows approximately 200,000 clones, with approximately 88% occurring only once. This clonotype originated in a woman in her thirties who had recovered from COVID-19. Sequencing input: PBMCs or T cells enriched from blood (not recorded which). J is TRBJ2-3 and V is TRBV19; tentative D call: TRBD2 (5 bases). The CDR3 DNA is TGTGCCAGTAGACTGGCGGGTGGGTTCACAGATACGCAGTATTTT. It yields the protein CASRLAGGFTDTQYF.